Below, 17 T cell receptor beta chains from the same sample are listed, as sequenced in a study of blood T cells in healthy people across ages. A second PCR, run for roughly 7 to 11 cycles, used a sample-barcoded 5' primer plus a J-beta primer mix. One entry per CDR3 protein, called by TCRdb with MiXCR from the 5' RACE reads. This repertoire shows approximately 1.5 million distinct CDR3 sequences, around 35% found once; its top ten account for approximately 10%. The sequencing sample was made of blood. The receptors derive from a woman aged 30 to 39 in good health.

In the case of this clonotype: A much larger clone lies a single base off, so this may be a read error. The chain employs TRBV4-1 and TRBJ1-2; 8 positions match TRBD1. The CDR3 runs to 15 residues. CDR1 and CDR2 from the germline V gene are MGHRA and YSYEKL. Here the CDR3 reads CAGSQVMQGAYGYTF. The DNA of the CDR3 is TGCGCCGGCAGCCAAGTGATGCAGGGGGCCTATGGCTACACCTTC.

This clonotype came up many times. The CDR3 loop reads CSVEGGAKNIQYF. The CDR3 region has the DNA TGCAGCGTTGAGGGAGGGGCTAAAAACATTCAGTACTTC. The chain joins TRBV29-1 to TRBJ2-4, with 7 bases matching TRBD2. Germline CDR1 SQVTM, CDR2 ANQGSEA. With 3 bases clipped from V and 4 bases from J, the junction kept 3 bases outside the gene matches. CDR3 length equals 13 residues.

There are a few counts of this clonotype. The chain couples TRBV20-1 to TRBJ1-2; D is undetermined. V was trimmed by 3 bases and J by 6 bases, leaving 20 bases between them. The CDR3 loop spans 15 amino acids. Germline V CDR1 and CDR2: DFQATT, SNEGSKA (reference sequence). This CDR3 is CSASPDTYYYNGYTF. Here the CDR3 DNA reads TGCAGTGCTAGCCCCGACACCTATTATTATAATGGCTACACCTTC.

The chain recombines TRBV28 with TRBJ2-5; TRBD2 might be the D (5 bases). The germline V and J ends were trimmed by 6 bases and 11 bases, with 25 bases remaining between them. CDR1 is MDHEN, CDR2 SYDVKM, per germline. This CDR3 region has 15 residues. The CDR3 is CASRRRRTLAGEQYF. The DNA for the CDR3 is TGTGCCAGCAGGCGCCGACGGACCCTAGCTGGTGAGCAGTACTTC.

CDR3 region: CASSQARGLTYEQYF. The CDR3 region has the DNA TGTGCCAGCAGTCAGGCCCGGGGGTTGACCTACGAGCAGTACTTC. The gene calls are TRBV7-2 and TRBJ2-7; D may be TRBD2 (6 bases). CDR1 is SGHTA, CDR2 FQGNSA, per germline. Trimming removed 6 bases at V and 2 bases at J, with 17 bases between. The CDR3 has 15 residues.

J is TRBJ2-3 and V is TRBV6-2 or TRBV6-3; a possible D gene is TRBD1 (5 bases). Germline CDR1 reads MNHEY; CDR2 reads SVGEGT. Trimming removed 5 bases at V and 0 bases at J, with 12 bases between. This CDR3 has 15 amino acids. Here the CDR3 reads CASSRQSASTDTQYF. CDR3 sequence (DNA): TGTGCCAGCAGTCGACAGAGTGCTAGCACAGATACGCAGTATTTT.

The chain links TRBV20-1 to TRBJ2-1, with 7 positions matching TRBD1. Per the germline V gene, CDR1 is DFQATT and CDR2 is SNEGSKA (reference sequence). The V and J ends lost 7 bases and 2 bases, in that order; junction bases with no gene match: 14. The CDR3 contains 16 residues. This CDR3 reads CSVGNSGRGPYNEQFF. DNA of the CDR3: TGCAGTGTTGGAAACAGTGGTAGGGGGCCCTACAATGAGCAGTTCTTC.

This clonotype was observed a handful of times. This chain links TRBV27 with TRBJ2-7; a possible D gene is TRBD1 (6 bases). The germline V gene has CDR1 MNHEY and CDR2 SMNVEV (reference sequence). V dropped 8 bases and J dropped 4 bases, with 18 bases sitting between them. CDR3 length equals 14 residues. Written as DNA, the CDR3 is TGTGCCAGCGGAGCCGGGACAACGGGTTACGAGCAGTACTTC. It encodes CASGAGTTGYEQYF.

V usage is TRBV7-9 and J usage is TRBJ2-1; no clear D gene. The V gene lost 2 bases and the J gene lost 12 bases, with 14 bases spanning the gap. The CDR3 extends over 13 amino acids. Germline CDR1 is SEHNR and CDR2 is FQNEAQ (reference sequence). In nucleotides, the CDR3 is TGTGCCAGCAGCTTAATCCCAGGAGATGGGCAGTTCTTC. Its protein is CASSLIPGDGQFF.

This chain connects TRBV25-1 to TRBJ2-7, with D hard to call. Trimming pared 0 bases from V and 3 bases from J, leaving 6 bases between. This CDR3 spans 13 amino acids. CDR1 is MGHDK and CDR2 is SYGVNS in the germline V gene. CDR3 DNA: TGTGCCAGCAGTGAATATCCGCACTACGAGCAGTACTTC. Encoded protein: CASSEYPHYEQYF.

This clonotype was seen repeatedly, ten times or more. J is TRBJ2-7 and V is TRBV4-1, with 7 bases aligning to TRBD2. The CDR3 sequence is 15 residues long. Germline CDR1 and CDR2: MGHRA and YSYEKL. Losses at the gene ends were 4 bases for V and 3 bases for J; bases not matched to a gene: 9. CDR3 sequence: CASSLQPGLYYEQYF. The DNA of the CDR3 is TGCGCCAGCAGCCTTCAACCGGGACTATACTACGAGCAGTACTTC.

This clonotype was counted a few times. J is TRBJ2-1 and V is TRBV20-1, with D perhaps matching TRBD1 (5 bases). V lost 7 bases to trimming and J lost 2 bases, with 9 bases between them. CDR1 is DFQATT and CDR2 is SNEGSKA in the germline V gene (reference sequence). This CDR3 is built from 12 residues. CDR3 sequence reads: CSGQWAYNEQFF. CDR3 nucleotides: TGCAGTGGACAGTGGGCCTACAATGAGCAGTTCTTC.

This clonotype was observed a handful of times. CDR3 DNA: TGCGCCAGCAGCTTTTTCACTAGCGGAACTTACAATGAGCAGTTCTTC. The encoded protein is CASSFFTSGTYNEQFF. V gene TRBV5-1 combines with J gene TRBJ2-1, with 8 nucleotides matching TRBD2. Germline CDR1 is SGHRS and CDR2 is YFSETQ. The J segment lost 4 bases and the V segment lost 2 bases, leaving 8 bases of the junction unmatched. The CDR3 covers 16 residues. Drawing the rest from reference TRBV5-1 and TRBJ2-1, the complete variable domain is KAGVTQTPRYLIKTRGQQVTLSCSPISGHRSVSWYQQTPGQGLQFLFEYFSETQRNKGNFPGRFSGRQFSNSRSEMNVSTLELGDSALYLCASSFFTSGTYNEQFFGPGTRLTVL.

The chain combines TRBV12-3 or TRBV12-4 with TRBJ1-2; TRBD1 might be the D (5 bases). The CDR3 is 14 amino acids. Between the trimmed V and J ends, which lost 6 bases and 5 bases, there was a span of 16 bases. The CDR3 spells CASRGVGLGYGYTF. CDR3 DNA sequence: TGTGCCAGCAGGGGCGTGGGGCTAGGATATGGCTACACCTTC.

This clonotype was recorded a few times. This chain links TRBV3-1 with TRBJ2-1, with 7 nucleotides matching TRBD1. Unmatched junction bases numbered 16, after V lost 4 bases and J lost 4 bases. Germline values: CDR1 LGHDT, CDR2 YNNKEL (reference sequence). The CDR3 sequence is 18 residues long. The DNA for the CDR3 is TGTGCCAGCAGCCGACACCTAACCGGGACAGAGTTTTACAATGAGCAGTTCTTC. Translating gives CASSRHLTGTEFYNEQFF.

The chain combines TRBV6-1 with TRBJ2-3; the D is unclear. Trimming left V 6 bases short and J 9 bases short, with 13 bases between. The CDR3 spans 12 residues. Germline loops: CDR1 MNHNS, CDR2 SASEGT. This CDR3 reads CASRDPSRTQYF. CDR3 DNA sequence: TGTGCCAGCAGAGATCCGTCGAGGACGCAGTATTTT.

The chain carries TRBV20-1 and TRBJ2-5; 9 bases agree with TRBD1. CDR3 length: 14 amino acids. V lost 6 bases to trimming and J lost 5 bases; unmatched junction nucleotides: 10. In germline, CDR1 is DFQATT, CDR2 SNEGSKA (reference sequence). The DNA of the CDR3 is TGCAGTGCACCGAGACAGGGGGGAGGCGAGACCCAGTACTTC. Residues: CSAPRQGGGETQYF.